In its sample, the clone carrying this T cell receptor beta chain was seen many times. One entry per CDR3 protein results from TCRdb running MiXCR on the RACE reads. Here the sample spans 35,000 to 50,000 distinct CDR3 sequences, approximately 10% being singletons. This sample stems from a study of human T cells and chemical hapten exposure. At the level of the study: Patch tests containing 0.01% DPC, applied to the upper back, were read at 6 days. Alopecia universalis, totalis or areata was present in patients who were mostly female.

Time point noted: patch test 2, 6 weeks after DPC sensitization. Treatment of the sample: therapeutic diphenylcyclopropenone sensitization with weekly scalp DPC. Total RNA came from unfractionated whole blood. Germline CDR1 DFQATT, CDR2 SNEGSKA (reference sequence). CDR3 length equals 13 residues. The V end lost 4 bases, the J end lost 0 bases, and 6 bases lay between the germline ends. The sequencing used whole blood, collected in connection with sensitization to the hapten diphenylcyclopropenone (DPC). The V gene is TRBV20-1, the J gene TRBJ2-2; D gene ambiguous. The origin of this receptor is a woman aged 25-40 years with alopecia areata. Some clones in this sample may be carry-over from other donors' samples. The CDR3 loop reads CSAKETNTGELFF. For the CDR3, the DNA is TGCAGTGCTAAGGAAACGAACACCGGGGAGCTGTTTTTT.